Here is one TCR beta chain with its context. Its antigen is unidentified. One entry per CDR3 protein results from TCRdb running MiXCR on the 5' RACE reads. This table has more than 80,000 distinct CDR3 sequences, roughly 12% appearing once. Time point in this sample: sample taken at primary tumor resection. The study sequenced unsorted whole RNA from tumor, nontumor lung or frozen PBMC. Donation came from about 72 patients with untreated early-stage non-small cell lung cancer. The V and J ends lost 5 bases and 5 bases, in that order; junction bases with no gene match: 6. This CDR3 is 15 amino acids long. Germline V gene sequence: CDR1 SNHLY, CDR2 FYNNEI. This specimen belongs to a study of spatial heterogeneity in lung cancer. Overall study: More beta-chain than alpha-chain sequences were consistently detected.

Study observations and caveats: Ubiquitous expanded tumor TCRs appeared in blood more at resection than follow-up.

V is TRBV2 and J is TRBJ1-6; the match to TRBD1 covers 7 bases. The receptor's source is a male donor with early-stage non-small cell lung cancer. Sequencing used PBMCs, obtained at surgery. CDR3 sequence: CASSRDSVDNSPLHF. The CDR3 DNA is TGTGCCAGCAGTCGGGACAGCGTCGATAATTCACCCCTCCACTTT.